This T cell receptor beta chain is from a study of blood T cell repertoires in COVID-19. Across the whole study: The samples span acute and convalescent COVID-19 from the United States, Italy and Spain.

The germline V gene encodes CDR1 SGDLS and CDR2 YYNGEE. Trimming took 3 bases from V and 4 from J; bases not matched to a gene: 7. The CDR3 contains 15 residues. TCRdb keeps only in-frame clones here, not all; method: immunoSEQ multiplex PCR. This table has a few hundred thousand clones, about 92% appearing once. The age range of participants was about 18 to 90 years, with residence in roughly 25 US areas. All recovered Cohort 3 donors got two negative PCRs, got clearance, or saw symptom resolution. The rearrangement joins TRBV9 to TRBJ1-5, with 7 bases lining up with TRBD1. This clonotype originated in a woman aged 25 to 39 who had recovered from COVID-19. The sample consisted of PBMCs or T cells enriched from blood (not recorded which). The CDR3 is CASSASGQINQPQHF. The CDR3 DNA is TGTGCCAGCAGCGCATCGGGACAGATAAATCAGCCCCAGCATTTT.